This T cell receptor beta chain is from a study of blood T cell repertoires in COVID-19. Study context: Sample material is recorded as cDNA or gDNA derived from T cells, B-cell-depleted T cells, or PBMCs.

Sequencing used immunoSEQ multiplex PCR; TCRdb keeps in-frame clones, though not all of them. The table has about 210,000 clones, more than 65% seen once. The CDR3 loop spans 14 amino acids. Germline loops: CDR1 SEHNR, CDR2 FQNEAQ (reference sequence). Trimming took off 0 bases at V and 1 base at J, with 6 bases between the two ends. Turning to this clone: This CDR3 is also generated by other DNA sequences in the sample.

The source of this sequence is a man between 50 and 59 years old with active or convalescent COVID-19. The rearrangement links TRBV7-9 to TRBJ1-1; D is unresolved. Specimen: peripheral blood. The CDR3 DNA is TGTGCCAGCAGCTTAGCAGGCGGGAACACTGAAGCTTTCTTT. It encodes CASSLAGGNTEAFF.